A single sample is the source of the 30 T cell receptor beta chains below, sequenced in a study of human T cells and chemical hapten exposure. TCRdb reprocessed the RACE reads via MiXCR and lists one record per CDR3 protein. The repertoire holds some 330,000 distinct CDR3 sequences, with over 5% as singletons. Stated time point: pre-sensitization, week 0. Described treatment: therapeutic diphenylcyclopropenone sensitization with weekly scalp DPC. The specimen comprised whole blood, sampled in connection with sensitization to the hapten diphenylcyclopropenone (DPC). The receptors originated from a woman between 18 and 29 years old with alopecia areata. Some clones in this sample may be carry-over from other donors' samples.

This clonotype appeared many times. CDR3 DNA: TGCGCCAGCAGCCAAAAGTTTAGCGGGGGGTCTGGGGCCAACGTCCTGACTTTC. This encodes CASSQKFSGGSGANVLTF. This sequence joins TRBV4-3 and TRBJ2-6; 10 bases match TRBD2. The CDR3 spans 18 residues. Germline V gene lookup returns CDR1 LGHNA and CDR2 YSLEER. V shed 2 bases and J 1 base; nucleotides not matched to a gene: 5.

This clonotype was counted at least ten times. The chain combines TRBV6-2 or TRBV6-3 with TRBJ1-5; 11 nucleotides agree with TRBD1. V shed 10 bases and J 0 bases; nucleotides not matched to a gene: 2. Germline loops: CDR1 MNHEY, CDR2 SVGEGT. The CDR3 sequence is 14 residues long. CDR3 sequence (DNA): TGTGCCACCGGGACAGGGGGTAGCAATCAGCCCCAGCATTTT. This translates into CATGTGGSNQPQHF.

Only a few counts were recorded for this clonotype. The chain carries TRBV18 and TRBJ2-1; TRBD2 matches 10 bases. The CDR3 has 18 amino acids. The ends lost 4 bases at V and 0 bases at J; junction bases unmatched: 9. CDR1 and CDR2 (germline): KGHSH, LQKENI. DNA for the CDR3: TGTGCCAGCTCACGGTCTAGCGGGGGACCTGACTCCTACAATGAGCAGTTCTTC. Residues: CASSRSSGGPDSYNEQFF.

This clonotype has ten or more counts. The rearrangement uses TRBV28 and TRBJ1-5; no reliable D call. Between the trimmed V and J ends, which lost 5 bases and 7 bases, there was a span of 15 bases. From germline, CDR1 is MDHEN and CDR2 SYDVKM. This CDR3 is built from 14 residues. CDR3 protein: CASSHPGTVQPQHF. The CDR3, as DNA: TGTGCCAGCAGTCATCCGGGAACCGTCCAGCCCCAGCATTTT.

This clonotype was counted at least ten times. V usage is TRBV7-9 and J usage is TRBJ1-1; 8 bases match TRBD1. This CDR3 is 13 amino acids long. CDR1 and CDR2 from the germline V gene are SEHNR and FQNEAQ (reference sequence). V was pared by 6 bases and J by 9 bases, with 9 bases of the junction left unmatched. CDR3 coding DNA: TGTGCCAGCAGGGATGGCCTCAGGGGGCAAGCTTTCTTT. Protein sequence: CASRDGLRGQAFF.

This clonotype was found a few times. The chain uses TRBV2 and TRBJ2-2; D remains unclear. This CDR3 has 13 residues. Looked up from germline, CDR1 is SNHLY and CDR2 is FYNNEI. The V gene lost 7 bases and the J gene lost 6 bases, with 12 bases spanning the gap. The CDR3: CASTPDGPGELFF. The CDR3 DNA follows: TGTGCCAGCACCCCCGACGGCCCCGGGGAGCTGTTTTTT.

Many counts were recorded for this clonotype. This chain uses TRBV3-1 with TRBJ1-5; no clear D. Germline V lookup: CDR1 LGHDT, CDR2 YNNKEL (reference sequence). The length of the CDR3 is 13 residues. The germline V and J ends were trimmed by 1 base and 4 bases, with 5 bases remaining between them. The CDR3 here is CASSQVQNQPQHF. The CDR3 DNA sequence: TGTGCCAGCAGCCAAGTACAGAATCAGCCCCAGCATTTT.

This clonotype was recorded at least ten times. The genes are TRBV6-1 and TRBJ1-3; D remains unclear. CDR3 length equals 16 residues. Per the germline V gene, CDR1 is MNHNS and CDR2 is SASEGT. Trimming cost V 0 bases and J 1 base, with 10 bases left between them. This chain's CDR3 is CASSEAWGPSGNTIYF. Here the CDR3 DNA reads TGTGCCAGCAGTGAAGCCTGGGGTCCTTCTGGAAACACCATATATTTT.

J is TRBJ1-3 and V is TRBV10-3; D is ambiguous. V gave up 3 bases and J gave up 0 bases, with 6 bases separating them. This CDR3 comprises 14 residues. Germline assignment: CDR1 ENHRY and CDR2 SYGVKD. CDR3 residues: CAISDSYSGNTIYF. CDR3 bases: TGTGCCATCAGTGACTCTTACTCTGGAAACACCATATATTTT.

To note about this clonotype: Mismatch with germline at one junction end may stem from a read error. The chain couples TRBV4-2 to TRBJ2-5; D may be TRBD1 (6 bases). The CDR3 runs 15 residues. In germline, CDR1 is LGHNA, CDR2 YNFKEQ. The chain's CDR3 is CPSSQEGQTQETQYF. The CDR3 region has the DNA TGTCCCAGCAGCCAAGAAGGACAGACGCAAGAGACCCAGTACTTC.

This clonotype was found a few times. CDR3 residues: CASSPIRQGTGELFF. The DNA for the CDR3 is TGTGCCAGCTCACCGATCAGACAGGGAACCGGGGAGCTGTTTTTT. V usage is TRBV18 and J usage is TRBJ2-2; TRBD1 agrees at 7 bases. The length of the CDR3 is 15 residues. V was clipped by 3 bases and J by 5 bases; unmatched bases: 6. Germline V gives CDR1 KGHSH, CDR2 LQKENI.

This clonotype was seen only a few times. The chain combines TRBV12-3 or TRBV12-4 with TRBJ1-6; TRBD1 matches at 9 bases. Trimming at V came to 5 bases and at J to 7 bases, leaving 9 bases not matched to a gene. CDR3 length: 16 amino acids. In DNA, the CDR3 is TGTGCCAGCAGTCCCCGGGACAGGGCTAACAATTCACCCCTCCACTTT. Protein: CASSPRDRANNSPLHF.

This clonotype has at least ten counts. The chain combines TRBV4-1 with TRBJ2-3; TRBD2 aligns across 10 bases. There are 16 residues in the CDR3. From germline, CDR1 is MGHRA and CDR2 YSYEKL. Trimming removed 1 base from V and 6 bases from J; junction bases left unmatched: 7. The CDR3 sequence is CASSQVSGGPPDTQYF. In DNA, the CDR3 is TGCGCCAGCAGCCAAGTTAGCGGGGGGCCCCCGGATACGCAGTATTTT.

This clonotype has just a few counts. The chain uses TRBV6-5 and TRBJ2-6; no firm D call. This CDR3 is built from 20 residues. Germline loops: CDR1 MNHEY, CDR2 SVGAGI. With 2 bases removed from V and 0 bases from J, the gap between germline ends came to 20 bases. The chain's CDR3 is CASSYRMTGSLYSGANVLTF. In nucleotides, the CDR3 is TGTGCCAGCAGTTACCGTATGACGGGCTCCCTTTACTCTGGGGCCAACGTCCTGACTTTC.

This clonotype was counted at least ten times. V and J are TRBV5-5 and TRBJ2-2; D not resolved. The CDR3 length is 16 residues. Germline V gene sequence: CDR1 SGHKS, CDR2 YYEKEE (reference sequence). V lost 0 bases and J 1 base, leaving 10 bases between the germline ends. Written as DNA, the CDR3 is TGTGCCAGCAGCTTGGCCGGGCGGATGAACACCGGGGAGCTGTTTTTT. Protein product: CASSLAGRMNTGELFF.

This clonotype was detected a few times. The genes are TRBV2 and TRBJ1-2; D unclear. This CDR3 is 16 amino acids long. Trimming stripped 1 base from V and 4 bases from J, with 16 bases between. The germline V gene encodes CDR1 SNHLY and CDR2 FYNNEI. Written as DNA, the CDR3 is TGTGCCAGCAGTGAAGGCGGGAAGAAGCCGTTCTATGGCTACACCTTC. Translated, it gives CASSEGGKKPFYGYTF.

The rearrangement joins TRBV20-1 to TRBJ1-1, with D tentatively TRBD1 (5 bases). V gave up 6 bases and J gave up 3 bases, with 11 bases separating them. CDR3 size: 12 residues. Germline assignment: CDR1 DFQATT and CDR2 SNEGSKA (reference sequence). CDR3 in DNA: TGCAGTGCCAAACGGGACTACACTGAAGCTTTCTTT. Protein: CSAKRDYTEAFF.

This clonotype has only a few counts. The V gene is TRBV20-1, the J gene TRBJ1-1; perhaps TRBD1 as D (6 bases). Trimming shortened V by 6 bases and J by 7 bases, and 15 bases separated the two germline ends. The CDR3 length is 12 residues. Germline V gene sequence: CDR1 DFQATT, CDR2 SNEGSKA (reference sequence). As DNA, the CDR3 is TGCAGTGCGTGGCGGGGGCTTGGTGAAGCTTTCTTT. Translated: CSAWRGLGEAFF.

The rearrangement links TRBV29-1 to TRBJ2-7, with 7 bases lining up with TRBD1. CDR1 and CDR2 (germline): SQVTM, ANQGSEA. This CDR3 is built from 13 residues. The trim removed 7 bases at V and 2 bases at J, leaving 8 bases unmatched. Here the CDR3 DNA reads TGCAGCGCCTCCGGGACAGTAACCTACGAGCAGTACTTC. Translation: CSASGTVTYEQYF.

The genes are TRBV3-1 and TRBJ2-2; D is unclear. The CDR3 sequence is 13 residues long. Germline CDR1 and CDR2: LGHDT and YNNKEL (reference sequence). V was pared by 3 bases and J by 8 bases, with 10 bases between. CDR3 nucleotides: TGTGCCAGCAGCCAGAAGTTGGAGGGGGAGCTGTTTTTT. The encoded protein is CASSQKLEGELFF.

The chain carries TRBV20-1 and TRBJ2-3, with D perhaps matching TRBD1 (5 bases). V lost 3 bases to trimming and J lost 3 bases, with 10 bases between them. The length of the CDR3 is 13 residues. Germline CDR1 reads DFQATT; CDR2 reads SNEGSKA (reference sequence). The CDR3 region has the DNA TGCAGTGCTAGTTACAGGCCTACAGATACGCAGTATTTT. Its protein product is CSASYRPTDTQYF.

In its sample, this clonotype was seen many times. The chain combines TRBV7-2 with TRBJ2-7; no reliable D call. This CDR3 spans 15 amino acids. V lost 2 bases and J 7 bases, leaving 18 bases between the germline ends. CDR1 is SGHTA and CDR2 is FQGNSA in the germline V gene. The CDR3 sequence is CASSLFASTTGEQYF. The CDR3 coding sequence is TGTGCCAGCAGCTTATTCGCCTCAACGACTGGGGAGCAGTACTTC. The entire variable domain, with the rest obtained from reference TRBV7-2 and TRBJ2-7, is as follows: GAGVSQSPSNKVTEKGKDVELRCDPISGHTALYWYRQSLGQGLEFLIYFQGNSAPDKSGLPSDRFSAERTGGSVSTLTIQRTQQEDSAVYLCASSLFASTTGEQYFGPGTRLTVT.

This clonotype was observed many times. CDR3 residues: CASSWTDTEAFF. The CDR3 bases are TGTGCCAGCAGCTGGACAGACACTGAAGCTTTCTTT. V usage is TRBV7-2 and J usage is TRBJ1-1; possibly TRBD1 for D (6 bases). The CDR3 totals 12 residues. V lost 4 bases and J lost 3, with 6 bases in between. Germline CDR1 and CDR2: SGHTA and FQGNSA.

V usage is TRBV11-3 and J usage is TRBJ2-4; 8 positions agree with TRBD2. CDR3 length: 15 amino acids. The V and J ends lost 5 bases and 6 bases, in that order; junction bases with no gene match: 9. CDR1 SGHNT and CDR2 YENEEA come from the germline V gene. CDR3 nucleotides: TGTGCCAGCAGCCCGGGGGGGTCTCTCGCAAACATTCAGTACTTC. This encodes CASSPGGSLANIQYF.

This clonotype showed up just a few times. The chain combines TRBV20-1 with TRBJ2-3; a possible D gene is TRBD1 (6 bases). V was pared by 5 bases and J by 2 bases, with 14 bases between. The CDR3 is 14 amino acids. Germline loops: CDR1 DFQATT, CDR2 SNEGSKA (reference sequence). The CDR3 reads CSADRDTYTDTQYF. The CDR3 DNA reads TGCAGTGCTGACCGGGACACTTACACAGATACGCAGTATTTT.

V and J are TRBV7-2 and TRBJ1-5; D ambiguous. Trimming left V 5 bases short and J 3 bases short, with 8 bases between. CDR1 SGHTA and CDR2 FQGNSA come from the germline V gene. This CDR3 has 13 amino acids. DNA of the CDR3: TGTGCCAGCAGCCCATGGGTCAATCAGCCCCAGCATTTT. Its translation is CASSPWVNQPQHF.

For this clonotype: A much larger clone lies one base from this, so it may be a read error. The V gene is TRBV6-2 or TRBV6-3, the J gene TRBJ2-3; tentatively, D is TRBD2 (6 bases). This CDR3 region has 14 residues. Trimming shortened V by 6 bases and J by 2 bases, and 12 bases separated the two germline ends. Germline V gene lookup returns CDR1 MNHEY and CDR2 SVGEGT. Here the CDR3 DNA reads TGTGCCAGCAGCTCGGGACTGACCACAGATACGCAGTATTTT. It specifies CASSSGLTTDTQYF.

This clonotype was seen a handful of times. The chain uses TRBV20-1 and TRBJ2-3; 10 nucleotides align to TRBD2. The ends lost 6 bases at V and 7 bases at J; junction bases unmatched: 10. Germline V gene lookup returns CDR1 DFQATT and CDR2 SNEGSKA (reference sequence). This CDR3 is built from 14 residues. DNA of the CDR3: TGCAGTGCAGGGGAGCGGGGGGGCCTTCATACGCAGTATTTT. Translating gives CSAGERGGLHTQYF.

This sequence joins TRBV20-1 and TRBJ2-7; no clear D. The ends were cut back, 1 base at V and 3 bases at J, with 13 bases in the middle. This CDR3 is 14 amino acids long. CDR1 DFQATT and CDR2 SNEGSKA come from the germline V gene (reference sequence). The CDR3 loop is CSARGLLADYEQYF. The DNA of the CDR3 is TGCAGTGCTAGAGGACTGCTCGCCGACTACGAGCAGTACTTC.

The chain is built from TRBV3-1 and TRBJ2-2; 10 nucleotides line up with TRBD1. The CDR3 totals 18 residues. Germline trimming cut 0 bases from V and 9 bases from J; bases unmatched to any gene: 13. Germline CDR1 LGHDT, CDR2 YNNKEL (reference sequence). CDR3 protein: CASSQETGGEIWPRELFF. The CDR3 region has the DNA TGTGCCAGCAGCCAAGAGACAGGGGGCGAGATTTGGCCCAGGGAGCTGTTTTTT.